The rows below give T cell receptor gamma chains drawn from one sample of a study of intestinal T cells in coeliac disease. TCRdb reanalysed the multiplex PCR reads with CATT. The sample has 760 or so gamma-chain clones, over 50% seen once; the top ten hold approximately 10%. Sequenced sample: a duodenal biopsy. Every receptor here comes from a human donor with celiac disease. CDR3s include the opening cysteine and the closing phenylalanine or tryptophan. Fields, in order: V gene, CDR3 length, clone size, J gene, CDR3 protein, CDR3 DNA. Clone size is not always given. Where it is, it says once, few, many or a class for expanded clones.

>TRGV10|15|-|TRGJ1/TRGJ2
CAAWNADSNYYKKLF
TGTGCTGCGTGGAACGCAGATTCGAATTATTATAAGAAACTCTTT
>TRGV5|13|few|TRGJ1/TRGJ2
CATWDGFYYKKLF
TGTGCCACCTGGGACGGTTTTTATTATAAGAAACTCTTT
>TRGV2|15|-|TRGJ1/TRGJ2
CATWERDKAYYKKLF
TGTGCCACCTGGGAGAGAGATAAGGCATATTATAAGAAACTCTTT
>TRGV8|13|-|TRGJ1/TRGJ2
CATWDRQYYKKLF
TGTGCCACCTGGGATAGGCAATATTATAAGAAACTCTTT
>TRGV4|17|-|TRGJ1/TRGJ2
CATWDESHVRPTTKKLF
TGTGCCACCTGGGACGAAAGCCACGTCCGACCGACAACTAAGAAACTCTTT
>TRGV9|15|-|TRGJ1/TRGJ2
CALWEAPGNYYKKLF
TGTGCCTTGTGGGAGGCCCCAGGGAATTATTATAAGAAACTCTTT
>TRGV4|11|few|TRGJP1
CATLRGGFKIF
TGTGCCACCTTACGCGGGGGGTTCAAGATATTT
>TRGV4|13|few|TRGJ1/TRGJ2
CATWDGHGLEELF
TGTGCCACCTGGGATGGGCACGGGTTGGAGGAACTCTTT
>TRGV8|14|-|TRGJP2
CATWGAVVDWIKTF
TGTGCCACCTGGGGGGCAGTAGTGGATTGGATCAAGACGTTT
>TRGV2|14|-|TRGJ1/TRGJ2
CATWDGIAVIRKLF
TGTGCCACCTGGGACGGCATTGCGGTTATAAGGAAACTCTTT
>TRGV4|12|-|TRGJ1/TRGJ2
CATWDGKYKKLF
TGTGCCACCTGGGATGGGAAATATAAGAAACTCTTT
>TRGV5|13|large|TRGJ1/TRGJ2
CATWDSHYYKKLF
TGTGCCACCTGGGACAGCCATTATTATAAGAAACTCTTT
>TRGV4|14|-|TRGJ1/TRGJ2
CANLGLRDYYKKLF
TGTGCCAACCTGGGGCTTAGAGATTATTATAAGAAACTCTTT
>TRGV4|12|once|TRGJ1/TRGJ2
CATWDAGNKKLF
TGTGCCACCTGGGATGCCGGAAATAAGAAACTCTTT
>TRGV2|18|-|TRGJP1
CATWDLAQEYTTGWFKIF
TGTGCCACCTGGGACCTGGCACAGGAGTATACCACTGGTTGGTTCAAGATATTT
>TRGV2|12|-|TRGJ1/TRGJ2
CATWDGTGKKLF
TGTGCCACCTGGGACGGAACCGGGAAGAAACTCTTT
>TRGV4|15|-|TRGJ1/TRGJ2
CATWGWAANYYKKLF
TGTGCCACCTGGGGATGGGCCGCGAATTATTATAAGAAACTCTTT
>TRGV2|13|large|TRGJP1
CAPGGTTGWFKIF
TGTGCCCCGGGGGGGACCACTGGTTGGTTCAAGATATTT
>TRGV8|12|few|TRGJP2
CATLVVSRIKTF
TGTGCCACCTTGGTGGTTTCTCGGATCAAGACGTTT
>TRGV2|16|large|TRGJP1
CATWELGVPTGWFKIF
TGTGCCACCTGGGAACTGGGGGTCCCCACTGGTTGGTTCAAGATATTT
>TRGV2|14|few|TRGJP2
CATWDACSDWIKTF
TGTGCCACCTGGGACGCATGCAGTGATTGGATCAAGACGTTT
>TRGV8|11|few|TRGJ1/TRGJ2
CAPGIEYKKLF
TGTGCACCTGGGATAGAATATAAGAAACTCTTT
>TRGV5|15|-|TRGJ1/TRGJ2
CATLGQAYYYYKKLF
TGTGCCACCTTGGGACAGGCCTATTATTATTATAAGAAACTCTTT
>TRGV3|14|-|TRGJP2
CATWTPGVDWIKTF
TGTGCCACCTGGACACCCGGGGTAGATTGGATCAAGACGTTT
>TRGV8|12|large|TRGJ1/TRGJ2
CATWDRRGKKLF
TGTGCCACCTGGGATAGGCGTGGGAAGAAACTCTTT
>TRGV9|16|few|TRGJ1/TRGJ2
CALWDPSPRNYYKKLF
TGTGCCTTGTGGGATCCAAGCCCCAGGAATTATTATAAGAAACTCTTT
>TRGV2|14|-|TRGJ1/TRGJ2
CATGTGGNYYKKLF
TGTGCCACTGGGACGGGCGGGAATTATTATAAGAAACTCTTT
>TRGV2|17|few|TRGJP2
CATWDGLGVVVDWIKTF
TGTGCCACCTGGGACGGGCTCGGGGTAGTAGTTGATTGGATCAAGACGTTT
>TRGV4|13|-|TRGJP2
CATWARSDWIKTF
TGTGCCACCTGGGCTCGTAGTGATTGGATCAAGACGTTT
>TRGV4|14|-|TRGJ1/TRGJ2
CAHLGWPDYYKKLF
TGTGCCCACCTGGGATGGCCGGATTATTATAAGAAACTCTTT
>TRGV10|12|large|TRGJ1/TRGJ2
CAAWNLPFKKLF
TGTGCTGCGTGGAACCTACCCTTTAAGAAACTCTTT
>TRGV8|13|once|TRGJ1/TRGJ2
CADLRVNYYKKLF
TGTGCCGACCTTAGGGTGAATTATTATAAGAAACTCTTT
>TRGV2|12|-|TRGJP2
CATWGRAWIKTF
TGTGCCACCTGGGGAAGGGCTTGGATCAAGACGTTT
>TRGV2|18|-|TRGJP2
CATWDGPFDCGSDWIKTF
TGTGCCACCTGGGACGGTCCCTTCGATTGTGGTAGTGATTGGATCAAGACGTTT
>TRGV2|14|-|TRGJ1/TRGJ2
CATWDEHIYYKKLF
TGTGCCACCTGGGACGAGCACATTTATTATAAGAAACTCTTT
>TRGV4|13|large|TRGJ1/TRGJ2
CATWDGQEYKKLF
TGTGCCACCTGGGATGGGCAGGAGTATAAGAAACTCTTT
>TRGV10|13|-|TRGJ1/TRGJ2
CAAPPGPYYKKLF
TGTGCTGCCCCCCCGGGCCCCTATTATAAGAAACTCTTT
>TRGV4|12|-|TRGJ1/TRGJ2
CATWDATIKKLF
TGTGCCACCTGGGATGCGACGATAAAGAAACTCTTT
>TRGV10|14|-|TRGJ1/TRGJ2
CAAWAATNYYKKLF
TGTGCTGCGTGGGCCGCCACCAATTATTATAAGAAACTCTTT
>TRGV2|14|-|TRGJ1/TRGJ2
CATWDMRFIIKKLF
TGTGCCACCTGGGACATGAGGTTTATTATAAAGAAACTCTTT
>TRGV8|12|large|TRGJ1/TRGJ2
CATWVNYYKKLF
TGTGCCACCTGGGTGAATTATTATAAGAAACTCTTT
>TRGV3|14|-|TRGJ1/TRGJ2
CATVGAGQGRGKLF
TGTGCCACCGTGGGAGCAGGCCAGGGAAGGGGGAAACTCTTT
>TRGV10|13|-|TRGJP1
CAAWVYTGWFKIF
TGTGCTGCGTGGGTATACACTGGTTGGTTCAAGATATTT
>TRGV4|17|-|TRGJP1
CATWDGPRGTTGWFKIF
TGTGCCACCTGGGATGGGCCAAGAGGCACCACTGGTTGGTTCAAGATATTT
>TRGV2|13|large|TRGJP1
CATWDGPCYFKIF
TGTGCCACCTGGGACGGGCCGTGTTACTTCAAGATATTT
>TRGV8|12|few|TRGJ1/TRGJ2
CATLATYYKKLF
TGTGCCACCTTGGCCACTTATTATAAGAAACTCTTT
>TRGV8|13|-|TRGJP2
CATSRGRYWIKTF
TGTGCCACCTCTAGGGGGCGTTATTGGATCAAGACGTTT
>TRGV2|14|-|TRGJ1/TRGJ2
CADLGRAGYYKKLF
TGTGCCGACCTGGGACGGGCGGGCTATTATAAGAAACTCTTT
>TRGV2|16|-|TRGJP2
CATWGRAPGSDWIKTF
TGTGCCACCTGGGGACGGGCCCCGGGTAGTGATTGGATCAAGACGTTT
>TRGV2|18|-|TRGJP1
CATWDLAQEIPTGWFKIF
TGTGCCACCTGGGACCTGGCACAGGAGATACCGACTGGTTGGTTCAAGATATTT
>TRGV4|14|few|TRGJ1/TRGJ2
CATWDVWNYYKKLF
TGTGCCACCTGGGATGTTTGGAATTATTATAAGAAACTCTTT
>TRGV3|10|few|TRGJ1/TRGJ2
CATWVYKKLF
TGTGCCACCTGGGTCTATAAGAAACTCTTC